Listed below are T cell receptor beta chains from one sample, sequenced in a study of graft-versus-host responses after intestinal transplantation. The data were produced by immunoSEQ multiplex PCR, yet TCRdb's version contains in-frame clones alone and is incomplete. The sample holds tens of thousands of clones; 85% to 95% are singletons and the top ten take about 40%. The sample was PBMCs, taken roughly 270 days after intestinal transplant. The receptors derive from a human patient who received an intestinal transplant, so some T cells may come from the graft donor. Both conserved end residues are part of each CDR3. A D gene is named only where the DNA matches it firmly. Rows give clone size only sometimes, using once, few, many, or a class for an expanded clone.

>TRBV2|-|TRBJ1-1|-
CARRRLRGRGTEAFF
TGTGCCAGGCGCAGGTTACGCGGCCGGGGCACTGAAGCTTTCTTT
>TRBV6-5|-|TRBJ1-5|-
CASSSSGGASNQPQHF
TGTGCCAGCAGTTCCTCTGGGGGGGCCAGCAATCAGCCCCAGCATTTT
>TRBV27|-|TRBJ2-7|-
CASSLYGGDSYEQYF
TGTGCCAGCAGTTTATATGGGGGAGACTCCTACGAGCAGTACTTC
>TRBV6-5|-|TRBJ1-3|-
CASILGDTIYF
TGTGCCAGCATTCTGGGGGACACCATATATTTT
>TRBV30|-|TRBJ2-7|-
CAWKQGGYEQYF
TGTGCCTGGAAACAGGGGGGGTACGAGCAGTACTTC
>TRBV12-5|once|TRBJ1-1|-
CASGLWRSGNIRNTEAFF
TGTGCTAGTGGTTTGTGGCGGTCAGGGAATATTCGGAACACTGAAGCTTTCTTT
>TRBV6-1|-|TRBJ2-7|TRBD2
CASSEVGGRAYEQYF
TGTGCCAGCAGTGAGGTTGGGGGGAGGGCCTACGAGCAGTACTTC
>TRBV5-1|-|TRBJ2-5|-
CASSSDSLEQYF
TGCGCCAGCAGCTCAGACTCCCTGGAGCAGTACTTC
>TRBV11-2|-|TRBJ1-4|TRBD1
CASSLAGQLATNEKLFF
TGTGCCAGCAGTTTAGCGGGACAGCTTGCAACTAATGAAAAACTGTTTTTT
>TRBV6-4|-|TRBJ2-5|TRBD2
CASSETSGRRETQYF
TGTGCCAGCAGTGAGACTAGCGGGAGACGAGAGACCCAGTACTTC
>TRBV18|once|TRBJ1-1|TRBD1
CASSPPDRAHTEAFF
TGTGCCAGCTCACCACCAGACAGGGCCCACACTGAAGCTTTCTTT
>TRBV9|-|TRBJ2-7|-
CASSATGTPYEQYF
TGTGCCAGCAGCGCAACCGGGACACCCTACGAGCAGTACTTC
>TRBV28|-|TRBJ2-7|-
CASQAYFGSPYEQYF
TGTGCCAGCCAAGCCTACTTCGGGAGTCCTTACGAGCAGTACTTC
>TRBV30|-|TRBJ2-1|TRBD2
CAYRLAGAPRGEQFF
TGTGCCTACCGACTAGCGGGGGCCCCTAGAGGTGAGCAGTTCTTC
>TRBV5-1|-|TRBJ2-7|-
CASREPSSYEQYF
TGCGCCAGCAGGGAGCCGAGCTCCTACGAGCAGTACTTC
>TRBV28|-|TRBJ1-1|-
CASSLTGIGTEAFF
TGTGCCAGCAGTTTAACAGGGATAGGCACTGAAGCTTTCTTT
>TRBV14|-|TRBJ2-3|-
CASSRELANTDTQYF
TGTGCCAGCAGCCGAGAACTAGCCAACACAGATACGCAGTATTTT
>TRBV11-2|once|TRBJ1-1|-
CASSPLNTEAFF
TGTGCCAGCAGCCCCCTGAACACTGAAGCTTTCTTT
>TRBV10-1|-|TRBJ2-5|-
CASSSGTQETQYF
TGCGCCAGCAGCTCAGGGACCCAAGAGACCCAGTACTTC
>TRBV28|-|TRBJ1-2|-
CASTEGRVYGYTF
TGTGCCAGCACCGAGGGCCGTGTCTATGGCTACACCTTC
>TRBV4-1|-|TRBJ2-7|-
CASSQGAGASYEQYF
TGCGCCAGCAGCCAAGGGGCGGGGGCTTCCTACGAGCAGTACTTC
>TRBV6-5|-|TRBJ2-2|-
CASKYRSIVTGELFF
TGTGCCAGCAAGTACAGGTCCATCGTCACCGGGGAGCTGTTTTTT
>TRBV7-9|few|TRBJ1-2|-
CASSFLELGQGSGYTF
TGTGCCAGCAGCTTCCTTGAGCTAGGGCAGGGAAGCGGCTACACCTTC
>TRBV10-1|-|TRBJ2-1|-
CASSESNDLLQSSYNEQFF
TGCGCCAGCAGTGAGTCGAATGACCTACTCCAAAGCTCCTACAATGAGCAGTTCTTC
>TRBV6-5|-|TRBJ1-4|TRBD1
CASSSIGQDEKLFF
TGTGCCAGCAGCTCAATCGGACAGGATGAAAAACTGTTTTTT
>TRBV12-5|-|TRBJ1-4|-
CASGTGRTNEKLFF
TGTGCTAGTGGTACGGGACGGACTAATGAAAAACTGTTTTTT
>TRBV30|-|TRBJ2-1|TRBD2
CAWSVTSGAYNEQFF
TGTGCCTGGAGCGTGACTAGCGGGGCCTACAATGAGCAGTTCTTC
>TRBV30|few|TRBJ1-4|-
CAWSRQGNEKLFF
TGTGCCTGGAGTCGGCAGGGCAATGAAAAACTGTTTTTT
>TRBV5-1|-|TRBJ1-5|TRBD1
CASSLVAIGQGAGPQHF
TGCGCCAGCAGCTTGGTGGCGATAGGACAGGGGGCAGGTCCCCAGCATTTT
>TRBV7-2|-|TRBJ2-3|-
CASSLGPAGTSTDTQYF
TGTGCCAGCAGCTTAGGCCCGGCAGGGACTAGCACAGATACGCAGTATTTT
>TRBV9|-|TRBJ2-1|TRBD2
CASSVEGTPLEREEYNEQFF
TGTGCCAGCAGCGTAGAAGGCACGCCACTGGAGCGGGAGGAATACAATGAGCAGTTCTTC
>TRBV5-6|few|TRBJ1-1|-
CASSLWRPFLNTEAFF
TGTGCCAGCAGCCTGTGGCGGCCTTTCCTGAACACTGAAGCTTTCTTT
>TRBV7-9|-|TRBJ1-2|-
CASSLAGTIYGLLESGYTF
TGTGCCAGCAGCTTAGCGGGCACTATCTATGGGCTACTAGAATCTGGCTACACCTTC
>TRBV4-1|-|TRBJ2-4|TRBD1
CASSQAALDRFQYF
TGCGCCAGCAGCCAAGCGGCCCTGGACAGGTTTCAGTACTTC
>TRBV6-5|-|TRBJ2-5|-
CASSYSTGETQYF
TGTGCCAGCAGTTACTCAACGGGAGAGACCCAGTACTTC
>TRBV5-4|once|TRBJ2-7|TRBD1
CASSLATGTGGYEQYF
TGTGCCAGCAGCTTGGCCACCGGGACAGGGGGTTACGAGCAGTACTTC
>TRBV28|-|TRBJ1-1|-
CASSRYLNTEAFF
TGTGCCAGCAGCCGCTATCTGAACACTGAAGCTTTCTTT
>TRBV28|-|TRBJ1-1|-
CASSFWGSMNTEAFF
TGTGCCAGCAGTTTTTGGGGCTCTATGAACACTGAAGCTTTCTTT
>TRBV4-1|-|TRBJ2-2|-
CASSQVAPRLDLNTGELFF
TGCGCCAGCAGCCAAGTGGCCCCCCGACTAGACCTGAACACCGGGGAGCTGTTTTTT
>TRBV6-6|-|TRBJ1-2|-
CASSYSPRQAKGGYTF
TGTGCCAGCAGTTACTCCCCGCGACAGGCGAAGGGTGGCTACACCTTC
>TRBV5-6|-|TRBJ2-2|-
CASSLPQRTGELFF
TGTGCCAGCAGCTTGCCACAGCGCACCGGGGAGCTGTTTTTT
>TRBV9|-|TRBJ2-1|-
CASSVANHNEQFF
TGTGCCAGCAGCGTAGCTAACCACAATGAGCAGTTCTTC
>TRBV4-2|-|TRBJ1-2|-
CASSQDRDYGYTF
TGTGCCAGCAGCCAAGATAGGGACTATGGCTACACCTTC